This T cell receptor beta chain was sequenced for a study of chemoradiotherapy in HPV16-positive cancers. Study-level points and caveats: Candidate HPV-specific clones and E7-related TCR motifs grew in tumor during treatment.

Data came from immunoSEQ multiplex PCR; TCRdb stores just in-frame clones and leaves some out. The data show roughly 2,300 clones, 71% seen once. As concerns this clone: Its specificity is not known.

Trimming removed 5 bases from V and 1 base from J, with 11 bases in between. CDR1 and CDR2 from the germline V gene are SGHNT and YENEEA. This CDR3 is built from 14 residues. The receptor comes from a human donor with HPV-associated anogenital cancer. This specimen was tumor tissue, taken from a patient who underwent chemoradiotherapy. The chain carries TRBV11-3 and TRBJ1-1; tentatively, D is TRBD1 (6 bases). The CDR3 spells CASSKQGRNTEAFF. CDR3 coding DNA: TGTGCCAGCAGCAAACAGGGACGGAACACTGAAGCTTTCTTT.